This T cell receptor beta chain comes out of a study of blood T cell repertoires in COVID-19. As regards this clone: A junction end diverges from the germline sequence, so it may reflect a read error.

TCRdb keeps only in-frame clones here, not all; method: immunoSEQ multiplex PCR. Altogether some 110,000 clones are present, around 81% being singletons, with the ten largest covering 30% to 45%. The sample comprised peripheral blood. This sequence originates from a man older than 75 with acute or convalescent COVID-19.

CDR3 amino acids: CASSIQGIRGHQPRHF. The CDR3 bases are TGTGCCAGTAGTATACAGGGTATCAGGGGCCATCAGCCCCGGCATTTT. The V call is TRBV19, the J call TRBJ1-5; possibly TRBD1 for D (6 bases). Germline CDR1 LNHDA, CDR2 SQIVND (reference sequence). CDR3 length equals 16 residues.